A single sample is the source of the 15 T cell receptor beta chains below, sequenced in a study of beta chain features in type 1 diabetes. The isolated RNA, all of it, was reverse transcribed, so expressed TCRB transcripts were what got sequenced. Profiling relied on immunoSEQ multiplex PCR, and the TCRdb table lists in-frame clones only, not all of them. The sample includes roughly 300,000 clones, roughly 8% of them seen just once. Sequenced input: central memory CD4+ T cells from blood. The receptors originated from a woman younger than 35 in good health.

The V gene is TRBV4-2, the J gene TRBJ2-7, with 9 bases aligning to TRBD2. After removal of 1 base from V and 2 bases from J, the junction contained 3 bases not matched to a gene. The CDR3 has 15 residues. CDR1 and CDR2 (germline): LGHNA, YNFKEQ. Here the CDR3 DNA reads TGTGCCAGCAGCCAAGTGATAGCGGGGGCCTACGAGCAGTACTTC. Its translation is CASSQVIAGAYEQYF.

A word on this clone: Other nucleotide sequences in the sample specify the same CDR3. The rearrangement links TRBV18 to TRBJ2-3; D unclear. The CDR3 extends over 13 amino acids. V lost 2 bases to trimming and J lost 1 base, with 4 bases between them. Germline V gene data show CDR1 as KGHSH and CDR2 as LQKENI. CDR3: CASSPGGTDTQYF. For the CDR3, the DNA is TGTGCCAGCTCACCAGGGGGCACAGATACGCAGTATTTT.

The table lists this clone with a few counts. The rearrangement uses TRBV16 and TRBJ1-5; TRBD1 matches at 7 bases. CDR3 length equals 14 residues. Looked up from germline, CDR1 is KGHSY and CDR2 is FQNENV. V lost 3 bases, J lost 7 bases, and 6 bases stayed unmatched. CDR3 region: CASSHTGAGQPQHF. The DNA of the CDR3 is TGTGCCAGCAGCCACACAGGGGCTGGGCAGCCCCAGCATTTT.

This clone turned up a few times. The chain joins TRBV5-4 to TRBJ1-4; no reliable D call. Between the trimmed V and J ends, which lost 4 bases and 0 bases, there was a span of 13 bases. This CDR3 comprises 16 residues. The germline V gene encodes CDR1 SGHNT and CDR2 YYREEE (reference sequence). The CDR3 DNA reads TGTGCCAGCAGCCTCCCCGAGGGATCAACTAATGAAAAACTGTTTTTT. This codes for CASSLPEGSTNEKLFF. Based on the CDR3 plus reference TRBV5-4 and TRBJ1-4, the full variable domain is ETGVTQSPTHLIKTRGQQVTLRCSSQSGHNTVSWYQQALGQGPQFIFQYYREEENGRGNFPPRFSGLQFPNYSSELNVNALELDDSALYLCASSLPEGSTNEKLFFGSGTQLSVL.

This clone occurred a few times. J is TRBJ1-4 and V is TRBV28; D is unclear. V was trimmed by 7 bases and J by 8 bases, leaving 8 bases between them. Per germline, CDR1 MDHEN and CDR2 SYDVKM. The CDR3 is 11 amino acids. The CDR3 region is CASTLGEKLFF. In DNA, the CDR3 is TGTGCCAGCACCCTGGGGGAAAAACTGTTTTTT.

This clone appeared many times. The sample carries other DNA sequences with the same CDR3. CDR3 coding DNA: TGTGCCAGCAGCTTACAGGGGGCAAATGAAAAACTGTTTTTT. It yields the protein CASSLQGANEKLFF. The chain carries TRBV5-4 and TRBJ1-4, with TRBD1 identical over 9 bases. CDR1 and CDR2 from the germline V gene are SGHNT and YYREEE (reference sequence). The ends lost 2 bases at V and 5 bases at J; junction bases unmatched: 1. This CDR3 region has 14 residues.

This clone has at least ten counts. The V gene is TRBV6-1, the J gene TRBJ2-4; tentative D call: TRBD1 (6 bases). CDR1 and CDR2 from the germline V gene are MNHNS and SASEGT. This CDR3 comprises 12 residues. The V and J ends lost 9 bases and 7 bases respectively, with 13 bases between them. The CDR3 loop reads CASQRTANIQYF. The CDR3 DNA reads TGTGCCAGTCAACGGACAGCCAACATTCAGTACTTC.

This clone showed up just a few times. The rearrangement uses TRBV14 and TRBJ2-7; TRBD1 matches 8 bases. The CDR3 spans 14 residues. Germline V gives CDR1 SGHDN, CDR2 FVKESK. V gave up 4 bases and J gave up 3 bases; unmatched junction bases: 5. The DNA for the CDR3 is TGTGCCAGCAGCCCTGACAGGGGCCTCTACGAGCAGTACTTC. This translates into CASSPDRGLYEQYF.

This clone was seen more than once but under ten times. The chain joins TRBV9 to TRBJ2-7, with TRBD1 identical over 7 bases. The CDR3 consists of 15 residues. The V gene end was trimmed by 3 bases and the J gene end by 3 bases; junction bases not matched to a gene: 9. Germline values: CDR1 SGDLS, CDR2 YYNGEE. In DNA form, the CDR3 reads TGTGCCAGCAGCGCAACCGGGACAGAATACTACGAGCAGTACTTC. Amino acids: CASSATGTEYYEQYF.

This clone was counted a single time. The V call is TRBV5-1, the J call TRBJ2-7; 9 bases align to TRBD1. The J segment lost 2 bases and the V segment lost 5 bases, leaving 5 bases of the junction unmatched. Germline CDR1 SGHRS, CDR2 YFSETQ. The CDR3 is 14 residues long. The CDR3 sequence: CASRSRDRAYEQYF. CDR3 nucleotide sequence: TGCGCCAGCAGGTCCCGGGACAGGGCCTACGAGCAGTACTTC.

This chain uses TRBV10-3 with TRBJ1-5, with TRBD1 as a possible D gene (6 bases). CDR1 and CDR2 (germline): ENHRY, SYGVKD. CDR3 size: 15 residues. The germline V and J ends were trimmed by 5 bases and 3 bases, with 14 bases remaining between them. The CDR3 DNA sequence: TGTGCCATCAGTCCGAATGGGGGCGACAATCAGCCCCAGCATTTT. It encodes CAISPNGGDNQPQHF.

This clone has ten or more counts. DNA for the CDR3: TGTGCCAGCAGCTTAGTGGGGTCCAATGAGCAGTTCTTC. This encodes CASSLVGSNEQFF. V gene TRBV7-9 combines with J gene TRBJ2-1; D gene uncertain. Germline lookup yields CDR1 SEHNR and CDR2 FQNEAQ (reference sequence). This CDR3 is built from 13 residues. V was clipped by 1 base and J by 6 bases, with 7 bases between them.

This clone was seen at least ten times. The J gene is TRBJ1-1, the V gene TRBV16, with TRBD1 matching 7 bases. CDR1 and CDR2 from the germline V gene are KGHSY and FQNENV. The CDR3 runs to 15 residues. V shed 0 bases, J shed 1 base, and the junction held 2 bases outside the gene matches. The DNA for the CDR3 is TGTGCCAGCAGCCAATCTCGACAGGGGAACACTGAAGCTTTCTTT. Amino acids: CASSQSRQGNTEAFF. Full variable domain (remainder filled in from reference TRBV16 and TRBJ1-1): GEEVAQTPKHLVRGEGQKAKLYCAPIKGHSYVFWYQQVLKNEFKFLISFQNENVFDETGMPKERFSAKCLPNSPCSLEIQATKLEDSAVYFCASSQSRQGNTEAFFGQGTRLTVV.

This clone has just a few counts. The chain combines TRBV4-2 with TRBJ2-6, with D maybe TRBD1 (6 bases). The CDR3 contains 17 residues. Trimming took off 4 bases at V and 1 base at J, with 14 bases between the two ends. Germline V gives CDR1 LGHNA, CDR2 YNFKEQ. CDR3 in DNA: TGTGCCAGCAGCCTTAATACAGGGTCTTCTGGGGCCAACGTCCTGACTTTC. This encodes CASSLNTGSSGANVLTF.

This clone was observed a few times. One end of the junction varies from germline; a read error may be responsible. The chain carries TRBV11-2 and TRBJ2-1; TRBD2 is a possible D gene (6 bases). The CDR3 runs to 14 residues. In germline, CDR1 is SGHAT, CDR2 FQNNGV. Here the CDR3 reads CASSFRDSNNEQFF. CDR3 nucleotide sequence: TGTGCCAGCAGCTTCCGGGACTCCAACAATGAGCAGTTCTTC.